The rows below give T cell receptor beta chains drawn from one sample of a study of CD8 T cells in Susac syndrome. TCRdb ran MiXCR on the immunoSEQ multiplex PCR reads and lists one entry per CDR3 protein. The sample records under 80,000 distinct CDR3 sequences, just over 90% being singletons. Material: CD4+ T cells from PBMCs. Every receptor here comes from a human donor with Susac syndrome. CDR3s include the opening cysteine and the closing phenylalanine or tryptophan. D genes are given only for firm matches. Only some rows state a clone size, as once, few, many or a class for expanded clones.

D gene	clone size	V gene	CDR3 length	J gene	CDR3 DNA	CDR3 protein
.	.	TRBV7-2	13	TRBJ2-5	TGTGCCAGCAGCTTAGGGGGCAGGGAGACCCAGTACTTC	CASSLGGRETQYF
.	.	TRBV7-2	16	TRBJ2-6	TGTGCCAGCAGCTTCCTCGCAGGCTCTGGGGCCAACGTCCTGACTTTC	CASSFLAGSGANVLTF
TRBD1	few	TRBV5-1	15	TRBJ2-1	TGCGCCAGCAGCTCGGGGACAGGGAACTACAATGAGCAGTTCTTC	CASSSGTGNYNEQFF
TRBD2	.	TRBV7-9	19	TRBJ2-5	TGTGCCAGCAGCCCCACCGGGACTAGCGGGAGGCGGCTGGGGGAGACCCAGTACTTC	CASSPTGTSGRRLGETQYF
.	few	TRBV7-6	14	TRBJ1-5	TGTGCCAGCAGCTTAGGGGGCTTCAATCAGCCCCAGCATTTT	CASSLGGFNQPQHF
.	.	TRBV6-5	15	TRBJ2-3	TGTGCCAGCAGTGCCCGACAAGATCACACAGATACGCAGTATTTT	CASSARQDHTDTQYF
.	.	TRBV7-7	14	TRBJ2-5	TGTGCCAGCAGCGTTGGGAGAACCCAAGAGACCCAGTACTTC	CASSVGRTQETQYF
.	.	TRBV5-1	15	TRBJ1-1	TGCGCCAGCAGCGCTGACAGGATGGCTGACACTGAAGCTTTCTTT	CASSADRMADTEAFF
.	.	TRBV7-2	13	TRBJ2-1	TGTGCCAGCAGCCAGGCAGCCATCAATGAGCAGTTCTTC	CASSQAAINEQFF
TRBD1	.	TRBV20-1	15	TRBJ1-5	TGCAGTGCTAGGGGGCGCAGGGGGAGCAATCAGCCCCAGCATTTT	CSARGRRGSNQPQHF
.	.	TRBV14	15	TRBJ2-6	TGTGCCAGCAGCCAACTAGGCTCTGGGGCCAACGTCCTGACTTTC	CASSQLGSGANVLTF
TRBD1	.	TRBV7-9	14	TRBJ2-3	TGTGCCAGCAGCTTAGACCGGGACAGGCCCTCGACGTATTTT	CASSLDRDRPSTYF
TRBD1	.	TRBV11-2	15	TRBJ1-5	TGTGCCAGCAGCTTAGACAGGGGGCTCAATCAGCCCCAGCATTTT	CASSLDRGLNQPQHF
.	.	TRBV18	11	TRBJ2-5	TGTGCCAGCTCGGAGCAAGAGACCCAGTACTTC	CASSEQETQYF
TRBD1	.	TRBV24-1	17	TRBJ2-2	TGTGCCACCAGTGACCCCGGGACAGGGGCCTATACCGGGGAGCTGTTTTTT	CATSDPGTGAYTGELFF
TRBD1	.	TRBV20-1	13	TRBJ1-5	TGCAGTGCTAGACAGGGGGGGAATCAGCCCCAGCATTTT	CSARQGGNQPQHF
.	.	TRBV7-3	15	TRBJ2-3	TGTGCCAGCAGCTTAAATATCGTGGGTAGCGATACGCAGTATTTT	CASSLNIVGSDTQYF
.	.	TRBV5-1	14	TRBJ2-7	TGCGCCAGCAGCTTGGGCGGCAAAGGGGACGAGCAGTACTTC	CASSLGGKGDEQYF
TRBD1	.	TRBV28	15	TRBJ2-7	TGTGCCAGCAGTTTGGGGGGACAGGCCTCCTACGAGCAGTACTTC	CASSLGGQASYEQYF
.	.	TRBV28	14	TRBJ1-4	TGTGCCACCTCTATACAGGGAGGGAATGAAAAACTGTTTTTT	CATSIQGGNEKLFF
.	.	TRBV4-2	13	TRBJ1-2	TGTGCCAGCAGCCAAGATGAGCCTTCTTGCCTCACCTTC	CASSQDEPSCLTF
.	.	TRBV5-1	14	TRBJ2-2	TGCGCCAGCAGCTTAGGCACGATCACCGGGGAGCTGTTTTTT	CASSLGTITGELFF
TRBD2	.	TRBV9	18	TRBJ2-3	TGTGCCAGCAGCGTACACCTGACTAGCGGGGGATATGAAGATACGCAGTATTTT	CASSVHLTSGGYEDTQYF
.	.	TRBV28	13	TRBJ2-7	TGTGCCAGCAGCTTACCCCCTTCCTACGAGCAGTACTTC	CASSLPPSYEQYF
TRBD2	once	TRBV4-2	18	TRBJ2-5	TGTGCCAGCAGCCAAGCGACGGGGGGATCGGGAGGACAAGAGACCCAGTACTTC	CASSQATGGSGGQETQYF
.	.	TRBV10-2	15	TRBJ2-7	TGCGCCAGCAGGGCCGGGCGGACAGTCAGTTACGAGCAGTACTTC	CASRAGRTVSYEQYF
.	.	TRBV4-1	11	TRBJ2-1	TGCGCCAGCAGCCTACGGCATGAGCAGTTCTTC	CASSLRHEQFF
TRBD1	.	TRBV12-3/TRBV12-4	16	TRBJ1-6	TGTGCCAGCACCAAAAACATAGGGACAGCAAATTCACCCCTCCACTTT	CASTKNIGTANSPLHF
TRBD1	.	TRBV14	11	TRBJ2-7	TGTGCCAGCAGCCTTCAGGGGGACCAGTACTTC	CASSLQGDQYF
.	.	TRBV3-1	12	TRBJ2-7	TGTGCCAGCAGCCAATATGTCCAATACCTGTACTTC	CASSQYVQYLYF
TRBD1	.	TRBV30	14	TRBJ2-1	TGTGCCTGGAGTGCAGACAGGGTGGGCAATGAGCAGTTCTTC	CAWSADRVGNEQFF
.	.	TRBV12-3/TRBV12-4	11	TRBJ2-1	TGTGCCAGCTCTTCCTACAATGAGCAGTTCTTC	CASSSYNEQFF
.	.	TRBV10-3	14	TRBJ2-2	TGTGCCACCGGCCTGAGGGTCTTGGGCGGGGAGCTGTTTTTT	CATGLRVLGGELFF
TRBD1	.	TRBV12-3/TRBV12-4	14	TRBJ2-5	TGTGCCAGCAGCAAGCGACAGGGACAAGAGACCCAGTACTTC	CASSKRQGQETQYF
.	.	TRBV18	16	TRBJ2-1	TGTGCCAGCTCACCGGCCCGGACGGGGGTCAAGTATGAGCAGTTCTTC	CASSPARTGVKYEQFF
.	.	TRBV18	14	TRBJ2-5	TGTGCCAGCTCACCGCCTTCCGAGGGGGAGACCCAGTACTTC	CASSPPSEGETQYF
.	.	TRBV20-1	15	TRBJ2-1	TGCAGTGCTTCCTCTATCAAGCGTCTCTACAATGAGCAGTTCTTC	CSASSIKRLYNEQFF
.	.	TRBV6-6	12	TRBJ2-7	TGTGCCAGCAGCATATCCACTCTAGAGCAGTACTTC	CASSISTLEQYF
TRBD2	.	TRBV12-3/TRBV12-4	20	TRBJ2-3	TGTGCCAGCAGTTTAGCCGGGCGAGCGGGAGGTCGAGGGGGCACAGATACGCAGTATTTT	CASSLAGRAGGRGGTDTQYF
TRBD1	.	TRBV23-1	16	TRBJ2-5	TGCGCCAGCAGTCAATCGTACAGGGGGCGCAGGGAGACCCAGTACTTC	CASSQSYRGRRETQYF
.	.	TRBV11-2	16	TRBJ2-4	TGTGCCAGCAGCTTAGATAAACTAGGTACCAAAAACATTCAGTACTTC	CASSLDKLGTKNIQYF
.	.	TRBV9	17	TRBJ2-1	TGTGCCAGCAGCTTCCAGGGCTCGGGAGTGGTCTACAATGAGCAGTTCTTC	CASSFQGSGVVYNEQFF
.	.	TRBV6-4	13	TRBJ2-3	TGTGCCAGCAGAGCGGATAGCACAGATACGCAGTATTTT	CASRADSTDTQYF
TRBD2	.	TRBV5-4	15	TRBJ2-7	TGTGCCAGCAGCTTAAGACTAGCGGGAGTCCACGAGCAGTACTTC	CASSLRLAGVHEQYF
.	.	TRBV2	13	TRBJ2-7	TGTGCCAGCAGTAATCAAGTGGACTACGAGCAGTACTTC	CASSNQVDYEQYF
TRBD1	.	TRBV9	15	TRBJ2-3	TGTGCCAGCAGCGTAGGGACAGGGGGGACAGATACGCAGTATTTT	CASSVGTGGTDTQYF
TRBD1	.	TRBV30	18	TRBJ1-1	TGTGCCTGGAGTGGGTTCAGGGGGCCTCGGCGACCGAATCTGGAAGCTTTCTTT	CAWSGFRGPRRPNLEAFF
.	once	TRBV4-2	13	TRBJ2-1	TGTGCCAGCAGCCAAGACCCTTCCCATGAGCAGTTCTTC	CASSQDPSHEQFF
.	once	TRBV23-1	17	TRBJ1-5	TGCGCCACTTCTAAGCCGGGACACCGAACCTCCCCGCAGCCCCAGCATTTT	CATSKPGHRTSPQPQHF
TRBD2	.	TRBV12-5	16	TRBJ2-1	TGTGCTAGTGGTTCGAACCCCAGCGGGGGGGTCAATGAGCAGTTCTTC	CASGSNPSGGVNEQFF
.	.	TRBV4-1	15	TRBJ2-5	TGCGCCAGCAGCCAAGATAGGTACACACAAGAGACCCAGTACTTC	CASSQDRYTQETQYF
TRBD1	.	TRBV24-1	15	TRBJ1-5	TGTGCCACCAGTGATCCTCGGACAGGGGCACAGCCCCAGCATTTT	CATSDPRTGAQPQHF